This is a list of T cell receptor beta chains from one sample in a study of T cell changes during pregnancy in multiple sclerosis. Repertoires were generated with immunoSEQ multiplex PCR, while TCRdb's copy carries only in-frame clones and drops some. The sample contains 60,000 or so clones, 89% of which appear only once. Sequenced material: peripheral blood, taken in the first trimester of pregnancy. Receptor source: a female donor with multiple sclerosis, enrolled in a pregnancy study. Both conserved end residues are part of each CDR3. The D gene is left open where the match is weak. Rows give clone size only sometimes, using once, few, many, or a class for an expanded clone.

-	TRBJ1-1	TRBD1	TRBV7-2	TGTGCCAGCAGCCTGACAGGGGCCATGAACACTGAAGCTTTCTTT	CASSLTGAMNTEAFF
-	TRBJ2-1	TRBD1	TRBV30	TGTGCCTGGAGTTCCGGGACAGCGCTAATCAATGAGCAGTTCTTC	CAWSSGTALINEQFF
-	TRBJ2-7	TRBD2	TRBV27	TGTGCCACCCGACTAGCGGAGAGCTCCTACGAGCAGTACTTC	CATRLAESSYEQYF
-	TRBJ1-2	TRBD1	TRBV2	TGTGCCAGCAAACAGGGGAACTATGGCTACACCTTC	CASKQGNYGYTF
-	TRBJ2-7	-	TRBV28	TGTGCCAGCACCCGACCGGGAGTCATCTACGAGCAGTACTTC	CASTRPGVIYEQYF
-	TRBJ2-7	TRBD1	TRBV19	TGTGCCAGTAGTGCCGACAGGGGTGCCTACGAGCAGTACTTC	CASSADRGAYEQYF
-	TRBJ2-2	TRBD1	TRBV19	TGTGCCACAAACAGGGGATACACCGGGGAGCTGTTTTTT	CATNRGYTGELFF
-	TRBJ2-5	TRBD1	TRBV7-9	TGTGCCAGCAGCTCGGACAGGGGGCGGGAGACCCAGTACTTC	CASSSDRGRETQYF
once	TRBJ2-3	-	TRBV5-4	TGTGCCAGCAGCTTGGACGGGCTCGGGGTTCAGTATTTT	CASSLDGLGVQYF
-	TRBJ2-1	TRBD2	TRBV5-1	TGCGCCAGCAGCTTGCGGGAGGGCCAAAGTATTGAGCAGTTCTTC	CASSLREGQSIEQFF
-	TRBJ1-1	TRBD1	TRBV19	TGTGCCAGTAGTAGAGGACAGGGCAGAGCCACTGAAGCTTTCTTT	CASSRGQGRATEAFF
-	TRBJ1-2	TRBD1	TRBV27	TGTGCCAGCAGTTTATCGCTAACCGGGACAGGGCTCTATGGCTACACCTTC	CASSLSLTGTGLYGYTF
-	TRBJ2-2	-	TRBV30	TGTGCCTGGAACACAGAGACCGGGGAGCTGTTTTTT	CAWNTETGELFF
-	TRBJ1-1	TRBD1	TRBV5-1	TGCGCCAGCAGCATAGGACAGGGGATGAACACTGAAGCTTTCTTT	CASSIGQGMNTEAFF
-	TRBJ2-1	-	TRBV28	TGTGCCAGCTCTAAGACAGTTGTCAATGAGCAGTTCTTC	CASSKTVVNEQFF
-	TRBJ1-3	TRBD1	TRBV30	TGTGCCTGGAGTGTACAGGGGGGGAATCACTTT	CAWSVQGGNHF
-	TRBJ2-3	TRBD2	TRBV11-3	TGTGCCAGCAGCTTGCTAGCGGGGGACTACACAGATACGCAGTATTTT	CASSLLAGDYTDTQYF